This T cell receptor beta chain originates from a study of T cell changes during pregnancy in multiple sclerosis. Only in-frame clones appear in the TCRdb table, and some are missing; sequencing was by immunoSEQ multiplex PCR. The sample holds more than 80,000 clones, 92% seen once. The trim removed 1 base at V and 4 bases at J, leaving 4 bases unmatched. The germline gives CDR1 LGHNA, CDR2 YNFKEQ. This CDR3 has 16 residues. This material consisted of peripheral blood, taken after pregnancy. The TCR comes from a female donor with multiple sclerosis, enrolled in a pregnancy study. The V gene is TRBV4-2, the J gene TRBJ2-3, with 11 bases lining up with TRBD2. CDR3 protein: CASSQGLAGGSDTQYF. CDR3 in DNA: TGTGCCAGCAGCCAAGGGCTAGCGGGAGGTTCAGATACGCAGTATTTT.